The clone carrying this T cell receptor beta chain was seen a few times. Its antigen is not identified. These data come from a study of identical twins. Study-level results: Twins showed weaker excess sharing in their beta out-of-frame sequences. Shared out-of-frame alpha sequences (those common to twins) showed excess low generation probability.

TCRdb redid the calling of the 5' RACE reads with MiXCR, one entry per CDR3 protein. This table holds fewer than 250,000 distinct CDR3 sequences, approximately 7.9% found once. Looked up from germline, CDR1 is DFQATT and CDR2 is SNEGSKA (reference sequence). V trimming: 8 bases; J trimming: 5 bases; junction bases outside the gene matches: 19. This CDR3 spans 17 amino acids. These data are also associated with another study on yellow fever vaccine responses in identical twins.

The receptor comes from a young woman in good health. The genes are TRBV20-1 and TRBJ2-1; TRBD2 agrees at 9 bases. Sequencing was performed on CD8+ T cells sorted from blood. The CDR3, as DNA: TGCAGTTCTAAGCGGGGGGCCGCGCCTGAAGAAAACAATGAGCAGTTCTTC. It yields the protein CSSKRGAAPEENNEQFF.